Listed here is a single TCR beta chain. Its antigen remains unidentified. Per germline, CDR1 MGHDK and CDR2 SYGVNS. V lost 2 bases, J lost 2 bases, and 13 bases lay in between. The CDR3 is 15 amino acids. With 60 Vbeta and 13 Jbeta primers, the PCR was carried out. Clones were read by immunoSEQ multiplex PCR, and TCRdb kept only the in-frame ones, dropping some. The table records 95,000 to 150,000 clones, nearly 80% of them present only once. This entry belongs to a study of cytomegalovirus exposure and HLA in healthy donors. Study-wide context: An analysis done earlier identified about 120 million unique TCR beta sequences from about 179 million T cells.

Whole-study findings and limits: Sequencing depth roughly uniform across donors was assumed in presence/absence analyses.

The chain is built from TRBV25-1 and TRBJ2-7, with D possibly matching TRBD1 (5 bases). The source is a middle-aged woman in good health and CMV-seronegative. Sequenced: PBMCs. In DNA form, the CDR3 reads TGTGCCAGCAGTGAAAGTCAGGGCCAGGCCTACGAGCAGTACTTC. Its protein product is CASSESQGQAYEQYF.